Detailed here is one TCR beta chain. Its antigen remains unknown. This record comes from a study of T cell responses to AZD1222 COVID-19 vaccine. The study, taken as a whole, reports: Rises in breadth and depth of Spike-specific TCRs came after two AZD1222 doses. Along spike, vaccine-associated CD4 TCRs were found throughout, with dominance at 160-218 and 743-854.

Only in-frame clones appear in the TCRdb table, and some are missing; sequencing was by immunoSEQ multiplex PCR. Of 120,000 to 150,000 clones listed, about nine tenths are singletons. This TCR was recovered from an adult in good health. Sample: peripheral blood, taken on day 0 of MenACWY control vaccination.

The CDR3 sequence is CASSLGRTSGGEETQYF. Written as DNA, the CDR3 is TGTGCCAGCAGCTTAGGGCGGACTAGCGGGGGGGAAGAGACCCAGTACTTC. This chain uses TRBV7-2 with TRBJ2-5; 15 bases are shared with TRBD2. V shed 1 base and J 3 bases; nucleotides not matched to a gene: 3. Germline V gene lookup returns CDR1 SGHTA and CDR2 FQGNSA. The length of the CDR3 is 17 residues. Filled out from reference TRBV7-2 and TRBJ2-5, the complete variable domain reads GAGVSQSPSNKVTEKGKDVELRCDPISGHTALYWYRQSLGQGLEFLIYFQGNSAPDKSGLPSDRFSAERTGGSVSTLTIQRTQQEDSAVYLCASSLGRTSGGEETQYFGPGTRLLVL.